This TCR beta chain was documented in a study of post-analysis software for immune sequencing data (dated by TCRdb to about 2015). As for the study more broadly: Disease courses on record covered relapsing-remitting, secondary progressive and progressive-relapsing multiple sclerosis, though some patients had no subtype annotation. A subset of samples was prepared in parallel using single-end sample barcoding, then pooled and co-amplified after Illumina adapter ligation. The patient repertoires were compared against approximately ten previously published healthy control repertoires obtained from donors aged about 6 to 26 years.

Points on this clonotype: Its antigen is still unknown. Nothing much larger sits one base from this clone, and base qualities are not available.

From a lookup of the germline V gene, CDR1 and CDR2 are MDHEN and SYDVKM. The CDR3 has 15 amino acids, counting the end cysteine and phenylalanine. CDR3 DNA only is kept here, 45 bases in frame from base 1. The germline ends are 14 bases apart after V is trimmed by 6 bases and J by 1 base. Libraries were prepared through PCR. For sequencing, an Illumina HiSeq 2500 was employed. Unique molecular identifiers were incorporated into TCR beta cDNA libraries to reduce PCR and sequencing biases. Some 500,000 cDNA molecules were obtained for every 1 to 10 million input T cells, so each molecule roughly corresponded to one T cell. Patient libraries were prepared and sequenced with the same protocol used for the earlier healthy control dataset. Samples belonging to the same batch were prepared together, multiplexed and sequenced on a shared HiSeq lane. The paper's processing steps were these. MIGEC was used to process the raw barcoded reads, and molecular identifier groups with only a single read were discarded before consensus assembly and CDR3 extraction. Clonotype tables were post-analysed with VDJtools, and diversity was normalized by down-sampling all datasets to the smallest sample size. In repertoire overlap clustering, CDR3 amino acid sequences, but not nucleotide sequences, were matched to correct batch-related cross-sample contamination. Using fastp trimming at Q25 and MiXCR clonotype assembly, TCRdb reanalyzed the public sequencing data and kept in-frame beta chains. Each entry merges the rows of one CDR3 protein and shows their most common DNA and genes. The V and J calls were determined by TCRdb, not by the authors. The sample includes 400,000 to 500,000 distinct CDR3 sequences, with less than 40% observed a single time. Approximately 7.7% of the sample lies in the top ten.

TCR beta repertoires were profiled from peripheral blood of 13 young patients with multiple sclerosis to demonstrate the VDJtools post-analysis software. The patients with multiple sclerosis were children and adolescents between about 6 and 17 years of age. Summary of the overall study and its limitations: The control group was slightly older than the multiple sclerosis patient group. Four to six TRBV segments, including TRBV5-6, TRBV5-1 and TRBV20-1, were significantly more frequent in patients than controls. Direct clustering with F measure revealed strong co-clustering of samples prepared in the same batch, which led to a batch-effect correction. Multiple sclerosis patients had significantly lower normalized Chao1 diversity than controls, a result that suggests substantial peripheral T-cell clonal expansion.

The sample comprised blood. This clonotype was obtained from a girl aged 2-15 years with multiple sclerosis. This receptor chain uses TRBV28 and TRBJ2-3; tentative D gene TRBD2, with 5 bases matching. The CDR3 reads CASSQELVGTDTQYF. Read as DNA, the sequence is TGTGCCAGCAGCCAGGAACTAGTTGGCACAGATACGCAGTATTTT.